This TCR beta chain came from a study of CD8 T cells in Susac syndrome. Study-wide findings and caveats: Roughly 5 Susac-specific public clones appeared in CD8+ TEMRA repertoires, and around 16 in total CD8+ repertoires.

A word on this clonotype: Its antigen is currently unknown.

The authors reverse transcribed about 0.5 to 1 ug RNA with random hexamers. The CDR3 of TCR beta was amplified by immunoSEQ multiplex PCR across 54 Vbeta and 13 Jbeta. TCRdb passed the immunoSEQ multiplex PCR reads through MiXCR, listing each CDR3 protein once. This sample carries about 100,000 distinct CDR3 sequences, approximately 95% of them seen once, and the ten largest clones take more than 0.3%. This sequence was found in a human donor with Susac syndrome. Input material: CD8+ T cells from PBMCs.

The CDR3 sequence: CSVEEGGRTDTQYF. CDR3 in DNA: TGCAGCGTTGAAGAGGGCGGCCGCACAGATACGCAGTATTTT. This chain links TRBV29-1 with TRBJ2-3, with D unresolved. Germline lookup yields CDR1 SQVTM and CDR2 ANQGSEA. Trimming stripped 0 bases from V and 1 base from J, with 8 bases between. This CDR3 region has 14 residues.